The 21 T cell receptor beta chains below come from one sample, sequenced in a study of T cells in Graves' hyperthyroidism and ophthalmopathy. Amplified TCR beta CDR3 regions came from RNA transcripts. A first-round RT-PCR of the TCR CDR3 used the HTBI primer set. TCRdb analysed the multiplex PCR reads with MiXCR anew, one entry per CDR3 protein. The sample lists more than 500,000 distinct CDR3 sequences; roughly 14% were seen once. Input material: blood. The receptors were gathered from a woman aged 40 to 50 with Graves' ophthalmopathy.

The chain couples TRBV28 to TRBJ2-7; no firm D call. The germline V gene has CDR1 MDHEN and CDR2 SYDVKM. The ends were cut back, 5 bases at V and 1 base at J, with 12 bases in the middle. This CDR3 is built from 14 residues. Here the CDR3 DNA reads TGTGCCAGCAGTCCTCCGACATCGTCCTACGAGCAGTACTTC. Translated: CASSPPTSSYEQYF.

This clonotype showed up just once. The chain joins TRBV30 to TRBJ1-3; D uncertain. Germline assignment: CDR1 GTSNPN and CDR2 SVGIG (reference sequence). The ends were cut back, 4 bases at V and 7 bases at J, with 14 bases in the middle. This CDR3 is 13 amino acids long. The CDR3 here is CAWKALGLNTIYF. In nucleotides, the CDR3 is TGTGCCTGGAAAGCGTTGGGTTTGAACACCATATATTTT.

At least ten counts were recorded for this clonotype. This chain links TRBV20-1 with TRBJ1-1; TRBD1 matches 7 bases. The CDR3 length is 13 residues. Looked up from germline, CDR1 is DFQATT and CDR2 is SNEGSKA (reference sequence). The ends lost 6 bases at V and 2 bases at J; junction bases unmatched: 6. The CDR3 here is CSATGTANTEAFF. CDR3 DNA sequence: TGCAGTGCCACTGGGACAGCTAACACTGAAGCTTTCTTT.

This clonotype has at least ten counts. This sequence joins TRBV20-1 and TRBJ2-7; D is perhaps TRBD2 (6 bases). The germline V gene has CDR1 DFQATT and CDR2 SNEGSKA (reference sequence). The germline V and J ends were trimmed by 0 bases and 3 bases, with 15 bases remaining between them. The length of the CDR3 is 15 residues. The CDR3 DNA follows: TGCAGTGCTAGAGATCTTCGGGAGAGCCTCTACGAGCAGTACTTC. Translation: CSARDLRESLYEQYF.

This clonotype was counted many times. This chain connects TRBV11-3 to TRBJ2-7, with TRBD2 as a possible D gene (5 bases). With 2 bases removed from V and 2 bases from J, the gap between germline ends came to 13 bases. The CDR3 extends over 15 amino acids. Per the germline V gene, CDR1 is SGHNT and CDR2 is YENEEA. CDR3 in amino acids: CASSLSQGLTYEQYF. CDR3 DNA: TGTGCCAGCAGCTTATCTCAAGGACTCACCTACGAGCAGTACTTC.

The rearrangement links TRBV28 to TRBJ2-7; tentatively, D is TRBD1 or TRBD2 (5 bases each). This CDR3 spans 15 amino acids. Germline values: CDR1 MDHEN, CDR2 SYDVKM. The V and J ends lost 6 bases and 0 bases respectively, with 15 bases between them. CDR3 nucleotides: TGTGCCAGCAGAGGGGTCCCAGGGAGCTCCTACGAGCAGTACTTC. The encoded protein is CASRGVPGSSYEQYF.

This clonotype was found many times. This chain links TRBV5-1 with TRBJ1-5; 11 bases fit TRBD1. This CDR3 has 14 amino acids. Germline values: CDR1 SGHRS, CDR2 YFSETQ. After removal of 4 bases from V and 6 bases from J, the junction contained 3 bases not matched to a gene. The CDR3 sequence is CASSIGTGGQPQHF. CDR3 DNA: TGCGCCAGCAGCATCGGGACAGGGGGTCAGCCCCAGCATTTT.

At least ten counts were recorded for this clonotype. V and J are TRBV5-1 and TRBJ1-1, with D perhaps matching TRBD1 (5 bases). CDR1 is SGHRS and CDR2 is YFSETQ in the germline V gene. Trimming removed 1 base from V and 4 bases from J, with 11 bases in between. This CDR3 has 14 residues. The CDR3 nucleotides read TGCGCCAGCAGCTTGAGGGGCTCGGCCACTGAAGCTTTCTTT. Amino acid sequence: CASSLRGSATEAFF.

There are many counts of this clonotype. CDR3 amino acids: CASSPTINYGYTF. CDR3 in DNA: TGTGCCAGCAGTCCTACAATTAACTATGGCTACACCTTC. The chain recombines TRBV27 with TRBJ1-2; D remains unclear. The CDR3 totals 13 residues. Germline V lookup: CDR1 MNHEY, CDR2 SMNVEV (reference sequence). The V end was cut by 5 bases, the J end by 1 base, with 8 bases between.

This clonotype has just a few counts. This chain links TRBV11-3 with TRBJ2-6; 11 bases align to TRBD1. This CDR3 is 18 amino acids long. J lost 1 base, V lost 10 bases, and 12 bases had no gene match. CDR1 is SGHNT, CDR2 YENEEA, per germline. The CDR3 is CAILFWGTGGSGANVLTF. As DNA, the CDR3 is TGTGCCATCCTTTTTTGGGGGACAGGGGGATCTGGGGCCAACGTCCTGACTTTC. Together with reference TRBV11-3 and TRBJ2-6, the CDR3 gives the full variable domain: EAGVVQSPRYKIIEKKQPVAFWCNPISGHNTLYWYLQNLGQGPELLIRYENEEAVDDSQLPKDRFSAERLKGVDSTLKIQPAELGDSAVYLCAILFWGTGGSGANVLTFGAGSRLTVL.

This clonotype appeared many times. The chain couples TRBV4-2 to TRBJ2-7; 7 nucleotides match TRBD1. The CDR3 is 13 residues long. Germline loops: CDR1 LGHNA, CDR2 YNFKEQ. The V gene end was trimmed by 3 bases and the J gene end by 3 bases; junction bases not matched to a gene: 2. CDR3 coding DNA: TGTGCCAGCAGCCAGGGACAGCTCTACGAGCAGTACTTC. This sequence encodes CASSQGQLYEQYF.

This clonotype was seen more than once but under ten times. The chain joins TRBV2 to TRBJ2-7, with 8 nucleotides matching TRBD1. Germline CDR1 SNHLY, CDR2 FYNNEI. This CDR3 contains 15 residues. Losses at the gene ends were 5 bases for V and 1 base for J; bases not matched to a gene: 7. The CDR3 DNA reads TGTGCCAGCAGTTCACAGGGGGGCCTTTCCTACGAGCAGTACTTC. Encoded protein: CASSSQGGLSYEQYF. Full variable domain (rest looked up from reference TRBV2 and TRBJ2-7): EPEVTQTPSHQVTQMGQEVILRCVPISNHLYFYWYRQILGQKVEFLVSFYNNEISEKSEIFDDQFSVERPDGSNFTLKIRSTKLEDSAMYFCASSSQGGLSYEQYFGPGTRLTVT.

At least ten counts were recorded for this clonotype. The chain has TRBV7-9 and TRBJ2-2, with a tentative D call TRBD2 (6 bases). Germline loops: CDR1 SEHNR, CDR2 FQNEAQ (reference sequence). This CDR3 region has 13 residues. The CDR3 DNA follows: TGTGCTTCCGGGGGTCGTGGCACCGGGGAGCTGTTTTTT. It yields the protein CASGGRGTGELFF.

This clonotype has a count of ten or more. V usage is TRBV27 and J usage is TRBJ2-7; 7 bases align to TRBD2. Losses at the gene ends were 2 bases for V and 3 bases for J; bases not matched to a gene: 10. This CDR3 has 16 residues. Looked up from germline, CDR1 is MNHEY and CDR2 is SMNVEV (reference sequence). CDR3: CASSLRGLAALYEQYF. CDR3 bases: TGTGCCAGCAGTTTAAGAGGGCTAGCGGCACTCTACGAGCAGTACTTC.

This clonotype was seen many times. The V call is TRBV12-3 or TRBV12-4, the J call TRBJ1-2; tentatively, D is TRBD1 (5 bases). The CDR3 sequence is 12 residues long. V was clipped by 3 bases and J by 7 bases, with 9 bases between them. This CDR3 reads CASSFRGGGYTF. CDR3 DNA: TGTGCCAGCAGTTTTAGGGGTGGTGGCTACACCTTC.

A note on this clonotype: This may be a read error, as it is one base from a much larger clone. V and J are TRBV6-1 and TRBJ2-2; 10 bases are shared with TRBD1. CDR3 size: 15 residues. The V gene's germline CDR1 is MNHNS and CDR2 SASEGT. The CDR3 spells CASSPGQGRQSVLLF. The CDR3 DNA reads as TGTGCCAGCAGCCCGGGACAGGGGAGACAGAGTGTGCTGCTTTTT.

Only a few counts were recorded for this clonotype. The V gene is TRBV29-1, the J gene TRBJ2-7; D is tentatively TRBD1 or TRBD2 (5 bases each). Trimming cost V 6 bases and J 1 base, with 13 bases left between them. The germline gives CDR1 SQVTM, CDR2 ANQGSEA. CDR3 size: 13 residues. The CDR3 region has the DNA TGCAGCGTACGCCGGGACCCTTCCTACGAGCAGTACTTC. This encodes CSVRRDPSYEQYF.

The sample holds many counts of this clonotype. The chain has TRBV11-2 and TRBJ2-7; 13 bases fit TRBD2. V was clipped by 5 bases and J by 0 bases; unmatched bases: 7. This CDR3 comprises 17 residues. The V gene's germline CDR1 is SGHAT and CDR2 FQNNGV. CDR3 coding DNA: TGTGCCAGCAGCCCAGGACTAGCGGGAGACTTCTCCTACGAGCAGTACTTC. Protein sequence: CASSPGLAGDFSYEQYF.

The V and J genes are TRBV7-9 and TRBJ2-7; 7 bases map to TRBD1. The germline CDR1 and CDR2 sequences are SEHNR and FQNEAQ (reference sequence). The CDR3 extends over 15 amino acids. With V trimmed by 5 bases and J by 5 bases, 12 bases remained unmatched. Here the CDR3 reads CASSPTRQGPNEQYF. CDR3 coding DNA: TGTGCCAGCAGCCCGACCCGACAGGGCCCCAACGAGCAGTACTTC.

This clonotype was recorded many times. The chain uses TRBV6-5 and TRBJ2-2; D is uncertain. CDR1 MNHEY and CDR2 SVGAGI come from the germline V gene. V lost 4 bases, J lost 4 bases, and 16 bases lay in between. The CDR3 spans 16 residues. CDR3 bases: TGTGCCAGCAGTTTGAGATCCGGGTCTCTCACCGGGGAGCTGTTTTTT. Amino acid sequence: CASSLRSGSLTGELFF.

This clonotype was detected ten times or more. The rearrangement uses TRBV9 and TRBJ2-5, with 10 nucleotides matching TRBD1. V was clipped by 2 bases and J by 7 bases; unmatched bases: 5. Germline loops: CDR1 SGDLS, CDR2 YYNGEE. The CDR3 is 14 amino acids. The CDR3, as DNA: TGTGCCAGCAGCGTGGGGGACAGGGGTGGGACCCAGTACTTC. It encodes CASSVGDRGGTQYF.